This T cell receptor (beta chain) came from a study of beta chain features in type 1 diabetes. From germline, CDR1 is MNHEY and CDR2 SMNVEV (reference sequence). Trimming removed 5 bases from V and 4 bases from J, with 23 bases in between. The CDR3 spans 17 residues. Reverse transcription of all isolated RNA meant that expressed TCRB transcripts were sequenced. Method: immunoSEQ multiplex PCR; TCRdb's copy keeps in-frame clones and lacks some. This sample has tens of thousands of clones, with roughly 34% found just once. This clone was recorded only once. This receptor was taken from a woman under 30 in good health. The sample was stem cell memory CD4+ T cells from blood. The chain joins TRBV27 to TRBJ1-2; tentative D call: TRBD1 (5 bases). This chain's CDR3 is CASSPRGSHVFGYGYTF. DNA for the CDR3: TGTGCCAGCAGTCCCCGGGGGAGTCATGTTTTCGGCTATGGCTACACCTTC.